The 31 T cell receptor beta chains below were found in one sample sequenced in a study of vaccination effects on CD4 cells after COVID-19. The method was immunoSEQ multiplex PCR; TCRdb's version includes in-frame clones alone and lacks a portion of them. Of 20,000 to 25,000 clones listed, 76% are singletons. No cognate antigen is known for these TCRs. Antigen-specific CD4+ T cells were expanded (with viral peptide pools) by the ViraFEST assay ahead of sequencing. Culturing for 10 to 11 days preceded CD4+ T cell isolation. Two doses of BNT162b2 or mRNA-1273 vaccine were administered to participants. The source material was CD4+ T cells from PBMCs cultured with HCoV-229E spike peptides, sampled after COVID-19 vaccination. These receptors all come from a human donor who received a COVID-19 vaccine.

This chain's CDR3 is CASSQELAVLSGNTIYF. In nucleotides, the CDR3 is TGTGCCAGCAGCCAAGAACTTGCAGTCCTCTCTGGAAACACCATATATTTT. The V and J genes are TRBV4-2 and TRBJ1-3; D gene unclear. With 0 bases removed from V and 0 bases from J, the gap between germline ends came to 12 bases. The CDR3 runs 17 residues. CDR1 is LGHNA and CDR2 is YNFKEQ in the germline V gene.

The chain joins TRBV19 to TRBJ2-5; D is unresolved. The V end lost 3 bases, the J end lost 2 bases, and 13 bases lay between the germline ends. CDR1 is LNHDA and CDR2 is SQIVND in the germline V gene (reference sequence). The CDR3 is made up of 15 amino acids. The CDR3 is CASSIGWAGQETQYF. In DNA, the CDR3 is TGTGCCAGTAGTATTGGCTGGGCAGGACAAGAGACCCAGTACTTC. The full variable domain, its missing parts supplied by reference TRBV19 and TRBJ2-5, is DGGITQSPKYLFRKEGQNVTLSCEQNLNHDAMYWYRQDPGQGLRLIYYSQIVNDFQKGDIAEGYSVSREKKESFPLTVTSAQKNPTAFYLCASSIGWAGQETQYFGPGTRLLVL.

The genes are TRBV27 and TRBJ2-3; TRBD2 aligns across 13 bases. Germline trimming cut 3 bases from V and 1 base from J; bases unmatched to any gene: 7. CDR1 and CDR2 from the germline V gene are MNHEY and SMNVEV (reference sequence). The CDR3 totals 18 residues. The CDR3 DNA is TGTGCCAGCAGTTTGAGGTGGACTAGCGGGGGCCGCACAGATACGCAGTATTTT. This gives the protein CASSLRWTSGGRTDTQYF.

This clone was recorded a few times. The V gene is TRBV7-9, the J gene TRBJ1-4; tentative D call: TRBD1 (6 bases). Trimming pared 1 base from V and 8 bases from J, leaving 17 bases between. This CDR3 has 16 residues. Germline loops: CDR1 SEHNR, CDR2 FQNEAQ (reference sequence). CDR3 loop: CASSLGMHREGEKLFF. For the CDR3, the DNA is TGTGCCAGCAGCTTAGGAATGCACAGGGAGGGAGAAAAACTGTTTTTT.

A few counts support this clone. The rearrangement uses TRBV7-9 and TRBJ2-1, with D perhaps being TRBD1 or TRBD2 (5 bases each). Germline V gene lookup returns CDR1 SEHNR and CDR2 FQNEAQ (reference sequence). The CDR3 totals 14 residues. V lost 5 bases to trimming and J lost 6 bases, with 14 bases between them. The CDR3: CASSPRRGVNEQFF. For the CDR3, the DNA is TGTGCCAGCAGCCCTCGGCGAGGGGTCAATGAGCAGTTCTTC.

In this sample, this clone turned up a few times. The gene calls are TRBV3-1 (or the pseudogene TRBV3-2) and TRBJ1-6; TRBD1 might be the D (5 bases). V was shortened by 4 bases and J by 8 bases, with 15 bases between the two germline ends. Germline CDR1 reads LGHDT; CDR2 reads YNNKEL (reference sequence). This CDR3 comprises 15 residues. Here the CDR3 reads CASSPRQGTDSPLHF. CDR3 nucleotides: TGTGCCAGCAGCCCCCGGCAGGGAACGGATTCACCCCTCCACTTT.

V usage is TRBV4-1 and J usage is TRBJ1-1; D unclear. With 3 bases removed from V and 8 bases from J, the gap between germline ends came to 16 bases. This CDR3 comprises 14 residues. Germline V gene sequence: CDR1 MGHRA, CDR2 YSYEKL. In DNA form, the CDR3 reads TGCGCCAGCAGCCATGCGTCTAGGGTAACCGAAGCTTTCTTT. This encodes CASSHASRVTEAFF.

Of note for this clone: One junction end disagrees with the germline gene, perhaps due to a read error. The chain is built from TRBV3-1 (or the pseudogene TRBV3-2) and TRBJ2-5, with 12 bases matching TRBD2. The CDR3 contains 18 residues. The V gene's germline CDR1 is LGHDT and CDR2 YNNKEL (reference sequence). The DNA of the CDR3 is TGTGCCAGCAGCCAATGGCTAGCGGGAGGGCAGAACCAGGAGACCCAGTACTTC. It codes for CASSQWLAGGQNQETQYF.

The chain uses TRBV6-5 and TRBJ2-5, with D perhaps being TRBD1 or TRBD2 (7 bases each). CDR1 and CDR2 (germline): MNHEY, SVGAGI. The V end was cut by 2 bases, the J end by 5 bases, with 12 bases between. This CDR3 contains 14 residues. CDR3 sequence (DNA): TGTGCCAGCAGTTACCAGGGGGGGTGGGAGACCCAGTACTTC. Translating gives CASSYQGGWETQYF.

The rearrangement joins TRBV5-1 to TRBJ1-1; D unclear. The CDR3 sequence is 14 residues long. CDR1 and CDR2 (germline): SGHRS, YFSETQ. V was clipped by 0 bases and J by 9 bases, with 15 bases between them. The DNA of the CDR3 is TGCGCCAGCAGCTTGGCCACGACGGAAGATAAAGCTTTCTTT. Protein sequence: CASSLATTEDKAFF.

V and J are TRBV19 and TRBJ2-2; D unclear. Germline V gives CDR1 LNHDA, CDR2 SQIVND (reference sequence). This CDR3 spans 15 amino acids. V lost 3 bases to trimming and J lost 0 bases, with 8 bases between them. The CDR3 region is CASSIGYANTGELFF. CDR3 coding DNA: TGTGCCAGTAGTATTGGATACGCGAACACCGGGGAGCTGTTTTTT.

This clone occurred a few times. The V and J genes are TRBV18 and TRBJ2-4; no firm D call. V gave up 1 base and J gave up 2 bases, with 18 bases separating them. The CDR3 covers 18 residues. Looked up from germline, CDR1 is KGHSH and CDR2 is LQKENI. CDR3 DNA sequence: TGTGCCAGCTCACCACGGGGTATCTCTCCAATAACCAAAAACATTCAGTACTTC. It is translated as CASSPRGISPITKNIQYF.

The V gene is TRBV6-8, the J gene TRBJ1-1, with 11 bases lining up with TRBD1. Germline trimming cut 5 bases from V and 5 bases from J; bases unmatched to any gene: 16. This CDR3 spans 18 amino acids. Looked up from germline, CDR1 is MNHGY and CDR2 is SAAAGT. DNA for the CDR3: TGTGCCAGCAGTCTAATCCTCCCGGACAGGGGGCGAGATACTGAAGCTTTCTTT. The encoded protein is CASSLILPDRGRDTEAFF.

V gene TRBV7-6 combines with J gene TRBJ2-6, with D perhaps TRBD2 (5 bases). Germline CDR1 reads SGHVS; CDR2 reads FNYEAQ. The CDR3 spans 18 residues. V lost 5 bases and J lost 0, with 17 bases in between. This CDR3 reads CASSPMAGTGSGANVLTF. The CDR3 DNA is TGTGCCAGCAGCCCTATGGCGGGTACTGGCTCTGGGGCCAACGTCCTGACTTTC.

CDR3: CASRYSGRARVQFF. The CDR3 DNA reads TGTGCCAGTAGGTATAGCGGGAGGGCCCGGGTGCAGTTCTTC. V gene TRBV19 combines with J gene TRBJ2-1; TRBD2 aligns across 11 bases. CDR3 length equals 14 residues. Trimming cost V 6 bases and J 12 bases; bases outside gene matches: 10. Germline V lookup: CDR1 LNHDA, CDR2 SQIVND (reference sequence).

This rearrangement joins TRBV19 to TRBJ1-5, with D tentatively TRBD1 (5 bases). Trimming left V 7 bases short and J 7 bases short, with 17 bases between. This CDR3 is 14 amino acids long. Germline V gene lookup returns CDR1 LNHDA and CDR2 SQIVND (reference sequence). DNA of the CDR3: TGTGCCAGTATGCAGGGAGAGGGGTTACAGCCCCAGCATTTT. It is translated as CASMQGEGLQPQHF.

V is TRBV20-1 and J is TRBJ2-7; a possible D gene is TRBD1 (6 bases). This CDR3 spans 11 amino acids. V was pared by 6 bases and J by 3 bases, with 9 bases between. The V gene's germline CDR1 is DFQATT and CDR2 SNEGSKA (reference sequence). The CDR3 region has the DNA TGCAGTGCAAAACAGGGCTACGAGCAGTACTTC. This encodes CSAKQGYEQYF.

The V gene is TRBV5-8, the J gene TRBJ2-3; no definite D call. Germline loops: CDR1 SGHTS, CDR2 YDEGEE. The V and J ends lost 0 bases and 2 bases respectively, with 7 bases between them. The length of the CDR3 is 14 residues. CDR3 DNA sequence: TGTGCCAGCAGCTTGGCACTCCTCACAGATACGCAGTATTTT. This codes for CASSLALLTDTQYF.

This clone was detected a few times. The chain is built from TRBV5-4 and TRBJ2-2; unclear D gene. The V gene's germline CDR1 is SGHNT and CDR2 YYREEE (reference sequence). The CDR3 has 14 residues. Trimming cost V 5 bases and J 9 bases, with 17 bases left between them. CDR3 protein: CASSSGREHRELFF. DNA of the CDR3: TGTGCCAGCAGTTCCGGACGAGAACACCGGGAGCTGTTTTTT.

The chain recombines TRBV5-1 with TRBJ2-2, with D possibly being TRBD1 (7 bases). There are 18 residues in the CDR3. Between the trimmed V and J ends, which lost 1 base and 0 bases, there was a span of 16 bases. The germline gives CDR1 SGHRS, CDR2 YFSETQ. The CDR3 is CASSLPQGGPSNTGELFF. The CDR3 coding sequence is TGCGCCAGCAGCTTGCCCCAGGGGGGCCCTTCGAACACCGGGGAGCTGTTTTTT.

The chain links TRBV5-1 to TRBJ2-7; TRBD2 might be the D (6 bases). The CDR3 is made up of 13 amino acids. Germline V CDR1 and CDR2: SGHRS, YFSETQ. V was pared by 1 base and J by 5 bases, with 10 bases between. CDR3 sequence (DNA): TGCGCCAGCAGCTTGCTAGCGCGAGACGAGCAGTACTTC. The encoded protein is CASSLLARDEQYF. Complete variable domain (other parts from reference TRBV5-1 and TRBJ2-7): KAGVTQTPRYLIKTRGQQVTLSCSPISGHRSVSWYQQTPGQGLQFLFEYFSETQRNKGNFPGRFSGRQFSNSRSEMNVSTLELGDSALYLCASSLLARDEQYFGPGTRLTVT.

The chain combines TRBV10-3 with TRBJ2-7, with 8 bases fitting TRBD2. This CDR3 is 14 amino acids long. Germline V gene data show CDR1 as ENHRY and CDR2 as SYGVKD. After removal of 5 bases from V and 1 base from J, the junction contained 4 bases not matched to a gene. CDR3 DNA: TGTGCCATCAGTCCAGCGGGAGATTCCTACGAGCAGTACTTC. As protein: CAISPAGDSYEQYF.

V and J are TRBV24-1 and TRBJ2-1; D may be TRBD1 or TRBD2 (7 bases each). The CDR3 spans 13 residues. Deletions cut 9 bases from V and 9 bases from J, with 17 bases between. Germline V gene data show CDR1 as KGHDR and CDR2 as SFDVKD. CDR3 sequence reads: CATGQAGAGEQFF. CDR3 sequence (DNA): TGTGCCACCGGACAGGCGGGAGCAGGTGAGCAGTTCTTC.

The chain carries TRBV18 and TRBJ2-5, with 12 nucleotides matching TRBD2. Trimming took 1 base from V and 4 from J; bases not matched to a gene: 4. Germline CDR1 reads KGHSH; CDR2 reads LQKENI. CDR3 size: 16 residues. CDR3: CASSPLPLAGGETQYF. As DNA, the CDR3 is TGTGCCAGCTCACCACTCCCACTAGCGGGAGGAGAGACCCAGTACTTC.

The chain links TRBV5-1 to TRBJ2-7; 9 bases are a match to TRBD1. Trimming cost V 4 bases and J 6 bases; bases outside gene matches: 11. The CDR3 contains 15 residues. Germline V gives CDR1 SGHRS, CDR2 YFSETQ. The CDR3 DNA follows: TGCGCCAGCAGCATCCTGGGGACAGGGATAACCGAGCAGTACTTC. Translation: CASSILGTGITEQYF.

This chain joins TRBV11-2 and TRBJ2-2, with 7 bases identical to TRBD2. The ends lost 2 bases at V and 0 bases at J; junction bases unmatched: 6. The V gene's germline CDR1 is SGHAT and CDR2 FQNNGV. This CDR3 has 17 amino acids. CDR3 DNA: TGTGCCAGCAGCTTAAGTCCGGCGGGGGCGAACACCGGGGAGCTGTTTTTT. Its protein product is CASSLSPAGANTGELFF.

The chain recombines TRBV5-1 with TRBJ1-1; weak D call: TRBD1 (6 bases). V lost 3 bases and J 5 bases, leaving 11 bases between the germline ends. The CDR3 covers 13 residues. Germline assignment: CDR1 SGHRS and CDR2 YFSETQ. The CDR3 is CASSSGVGTEAFF. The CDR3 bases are TGCGCCAGCAGCTCAGGGGTGGGGACTGAAGCTTTCTTT. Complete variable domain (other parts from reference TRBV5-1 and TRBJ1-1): KAGVTQTPRYLIKTRGQQVTLSCSPISGHRSVSWYQQTPGQGLQFLFEYFSETQRNKGNFPGRFSGRQFSNSRSEMNVSTLELGDSALYLCASSSGVGTEAFFGQGTRLTVV.

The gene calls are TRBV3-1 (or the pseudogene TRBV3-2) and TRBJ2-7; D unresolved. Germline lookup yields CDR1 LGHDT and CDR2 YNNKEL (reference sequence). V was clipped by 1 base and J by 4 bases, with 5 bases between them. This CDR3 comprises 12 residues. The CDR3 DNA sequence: TGTGCCAGCAGCCAAGCATATTACGAGCAGTACTTC. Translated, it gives CASSQAYYEQYF.

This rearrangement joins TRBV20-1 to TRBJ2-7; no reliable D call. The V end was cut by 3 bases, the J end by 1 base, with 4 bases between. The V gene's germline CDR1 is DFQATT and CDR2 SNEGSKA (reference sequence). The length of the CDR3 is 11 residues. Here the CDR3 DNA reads TGCAGTGCTAGCAGTTCCTACGAGCAGTACTTC. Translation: CSASSSYEQYF.

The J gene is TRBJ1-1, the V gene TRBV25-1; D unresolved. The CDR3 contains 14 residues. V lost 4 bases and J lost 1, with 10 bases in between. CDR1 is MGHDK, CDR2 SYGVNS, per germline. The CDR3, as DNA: TGTGCCAGCAGTGGAGCTCCAGCGAACACTGAAGCTTTCTTT. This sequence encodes CASSGAPANTEAFF. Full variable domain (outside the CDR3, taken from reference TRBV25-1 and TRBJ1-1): EADIYQTPRYLVIGTGKKITLECSQTMGHDKMYWYQQDPGMELHLIHYSYGVNSTEKGDLSSESTVSRIRTEHFPLTLESARPSHTSQYLCASSGAPANTEAFFGQGTRLTVV.

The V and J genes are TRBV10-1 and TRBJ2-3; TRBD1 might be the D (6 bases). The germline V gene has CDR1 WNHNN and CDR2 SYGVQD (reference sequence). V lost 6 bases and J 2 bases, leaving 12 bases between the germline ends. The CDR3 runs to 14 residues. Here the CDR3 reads CASSAPGDTDTQYF. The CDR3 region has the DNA TGCGCCAGCAGCGCCCCAGGGGACACAGATACGCAGTATTTT.